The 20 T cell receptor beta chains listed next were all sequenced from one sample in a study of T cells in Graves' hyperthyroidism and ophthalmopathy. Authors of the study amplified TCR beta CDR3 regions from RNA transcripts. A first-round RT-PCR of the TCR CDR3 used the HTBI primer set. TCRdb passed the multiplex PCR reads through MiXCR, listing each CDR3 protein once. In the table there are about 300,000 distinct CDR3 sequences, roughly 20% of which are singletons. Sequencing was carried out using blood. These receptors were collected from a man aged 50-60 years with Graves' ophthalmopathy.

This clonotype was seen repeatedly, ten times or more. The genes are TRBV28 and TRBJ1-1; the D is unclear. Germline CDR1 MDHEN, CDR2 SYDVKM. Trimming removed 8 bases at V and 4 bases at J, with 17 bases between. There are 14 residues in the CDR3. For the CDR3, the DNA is TGTGCCAGCCGACTCACCCGACGGACCACTGAAGCTTTCTTT. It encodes CASRLTRRTTEAFF.

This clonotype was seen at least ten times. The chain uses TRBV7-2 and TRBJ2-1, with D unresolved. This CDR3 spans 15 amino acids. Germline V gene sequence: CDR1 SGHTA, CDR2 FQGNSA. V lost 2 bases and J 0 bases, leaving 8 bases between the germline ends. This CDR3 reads CASSLTWSSYNEQFF. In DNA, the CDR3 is TGTGCCAGCAGCTTAACGTGGAGCTCCTACAATGAGCAGTTCTTC.

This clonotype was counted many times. CDR3 sequence: CASSRNTYEQYF. The CDR3 nucleotides read TGTGCCAGCAGCCGGAATACCTACGAGCAGTACTTC. The V call is TRBV14, the J call TRBJ2-7; no definite D call. The CDR3 loop spans 12 amino acids. Trimming removed 4 bases from V and 2 bases from J, with 6 bases in between. Germline assignment: CDR1 SGHDN and CDR2 FVKESK.

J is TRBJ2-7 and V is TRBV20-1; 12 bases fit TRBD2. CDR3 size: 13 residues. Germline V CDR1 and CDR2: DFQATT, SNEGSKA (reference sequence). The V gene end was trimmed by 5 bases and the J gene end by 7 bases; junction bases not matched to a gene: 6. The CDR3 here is CSAGLAGLQEQYF. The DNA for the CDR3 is TGCAGTGCTGGACTAGCGGGGCTTCAAGAGCAGTACTTC.

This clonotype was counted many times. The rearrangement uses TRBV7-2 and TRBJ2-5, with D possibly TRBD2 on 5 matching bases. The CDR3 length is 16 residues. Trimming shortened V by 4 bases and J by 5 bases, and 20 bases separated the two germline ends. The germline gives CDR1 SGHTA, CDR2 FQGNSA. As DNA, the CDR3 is TGTGCCAGCAGCTACCTAAGCGGAACACCCAGGGAGACCCAGTACTTC. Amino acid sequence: CASSYLSGTPRETQYF.

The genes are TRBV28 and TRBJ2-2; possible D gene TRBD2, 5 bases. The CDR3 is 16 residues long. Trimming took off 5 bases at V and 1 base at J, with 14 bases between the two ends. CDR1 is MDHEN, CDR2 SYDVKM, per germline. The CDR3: CASSQPEGLNTGELFF. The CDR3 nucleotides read TGTGCCAGCAGTCAGCCCGAGGGCCTGAACACCGGGGAGCTGTTTTTT.

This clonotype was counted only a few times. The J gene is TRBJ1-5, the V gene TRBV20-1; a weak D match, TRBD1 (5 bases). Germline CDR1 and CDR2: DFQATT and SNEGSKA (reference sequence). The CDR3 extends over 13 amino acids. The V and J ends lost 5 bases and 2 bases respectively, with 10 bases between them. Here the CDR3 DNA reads TGCAGTGCTGTGGGGGTAGGCAATCAGCCCCAGCATTTT. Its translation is CSAVGVGNQPQHF.

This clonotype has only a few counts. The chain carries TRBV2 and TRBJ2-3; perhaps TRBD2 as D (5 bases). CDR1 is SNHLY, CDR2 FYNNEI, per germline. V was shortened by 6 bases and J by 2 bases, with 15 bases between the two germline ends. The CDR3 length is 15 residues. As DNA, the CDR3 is TGTGCCAGCAGAACTAGAAAAATCGTCACAGATACGCAGTATTTT. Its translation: CASRTRKIVTDTQYF.

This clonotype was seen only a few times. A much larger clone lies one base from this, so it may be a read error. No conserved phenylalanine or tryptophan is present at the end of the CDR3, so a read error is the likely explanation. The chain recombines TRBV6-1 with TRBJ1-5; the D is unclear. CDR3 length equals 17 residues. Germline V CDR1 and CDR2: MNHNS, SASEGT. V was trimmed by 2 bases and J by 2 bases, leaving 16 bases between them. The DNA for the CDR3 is TGTGCCAGCAGTGAAAGGACGGGGAGCTGGGGCAATCAGCCCCAGCATCTT. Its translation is CASSERTGSWGNQPQHL.

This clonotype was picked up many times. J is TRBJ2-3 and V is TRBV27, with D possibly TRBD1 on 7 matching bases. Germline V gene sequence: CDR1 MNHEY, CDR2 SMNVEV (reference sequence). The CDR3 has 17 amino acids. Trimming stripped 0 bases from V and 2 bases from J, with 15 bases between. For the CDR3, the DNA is TGTGCCAGCAGTTTATCGACAGGGCGGAGGGTCACAGATACGCAGTATTTT. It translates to CASSLSTGRRVTDTQYF.

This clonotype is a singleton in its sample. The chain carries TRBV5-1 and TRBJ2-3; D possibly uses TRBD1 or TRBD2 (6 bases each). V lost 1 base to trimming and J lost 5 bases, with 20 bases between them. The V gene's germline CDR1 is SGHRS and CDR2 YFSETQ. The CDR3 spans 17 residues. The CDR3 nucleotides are TGCGCCAGCAGCTTGCGTGCGGTTGGGGGGCCAGTAGATACGCAGTATTTT. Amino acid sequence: CASSLRAVGGPVDTQYF.

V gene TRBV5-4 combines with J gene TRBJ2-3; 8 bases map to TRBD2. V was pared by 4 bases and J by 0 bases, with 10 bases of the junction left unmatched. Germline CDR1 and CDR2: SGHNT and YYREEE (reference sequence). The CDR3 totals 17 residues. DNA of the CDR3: TGTGCCAGCAGCGAAATTAAAAGCGGGGGTAGCACAGATACGCAGTATTTT. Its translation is CASSEIKSGGSTDTQYF.

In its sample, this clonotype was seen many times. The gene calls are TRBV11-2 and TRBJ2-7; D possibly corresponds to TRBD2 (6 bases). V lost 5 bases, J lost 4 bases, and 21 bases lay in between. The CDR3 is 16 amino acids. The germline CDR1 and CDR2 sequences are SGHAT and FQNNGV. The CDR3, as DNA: TGTGCCAGCAGCCCCGGCAAGGACTACTACGGATACGAGCAGTACTTC. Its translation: CASSPGKDYYGYEQYF.

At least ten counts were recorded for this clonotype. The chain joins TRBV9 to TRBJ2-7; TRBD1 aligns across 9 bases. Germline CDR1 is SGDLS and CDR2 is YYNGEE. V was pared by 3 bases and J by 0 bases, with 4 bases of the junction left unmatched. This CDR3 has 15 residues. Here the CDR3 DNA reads TGTGCCAGCAGCGCTAAGGGACAGGGCTCCTACGAGCAGTACTTC. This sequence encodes CASSAKGQGSYEQYF.

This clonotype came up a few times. CDR3 sequence (DNA): TGTGCCAGCTTGCGGGAGTACGGTGCCGGGGAGCTGTTTTTT. As protein: CASLREYGAGELFF. This chain uses TRBV2 with TRBJ2-2; 7 bases fit TRBD2. The CDR3 has 14 residues. Germline CDR1 and CDR2: SNHLY and FYNNEI. After removal of 8 bases from V and 6 bases from J, the junction contained 9 bases not matched to a gene.

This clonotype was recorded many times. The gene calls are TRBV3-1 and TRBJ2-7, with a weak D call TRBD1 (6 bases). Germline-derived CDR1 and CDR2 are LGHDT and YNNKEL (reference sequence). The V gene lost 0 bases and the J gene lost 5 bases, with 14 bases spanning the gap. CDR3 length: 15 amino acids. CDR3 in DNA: TGTGCCAGCAGCCAAGACCGCGACAGGCCAGACGAGCAGTACTTC. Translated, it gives CASSQDRDRPDEQYF.

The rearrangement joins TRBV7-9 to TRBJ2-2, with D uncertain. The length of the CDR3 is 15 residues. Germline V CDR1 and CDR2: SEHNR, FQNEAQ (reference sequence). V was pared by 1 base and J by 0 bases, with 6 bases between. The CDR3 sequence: CASSLEGTNTGELFF. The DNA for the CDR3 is TGTGCCAGCAGCTTAGAGGGAACGAACACCGGGGAGCTGTTTTTT.

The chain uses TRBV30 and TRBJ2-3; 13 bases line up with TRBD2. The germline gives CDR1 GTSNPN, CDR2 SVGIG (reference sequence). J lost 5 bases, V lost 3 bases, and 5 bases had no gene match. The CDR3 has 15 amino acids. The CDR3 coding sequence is TGTGCCTGGAGAGAAACTAGCGGGAGGGGAGATACGCAGTATTTT. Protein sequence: CAWRETSGRGDTQYF.

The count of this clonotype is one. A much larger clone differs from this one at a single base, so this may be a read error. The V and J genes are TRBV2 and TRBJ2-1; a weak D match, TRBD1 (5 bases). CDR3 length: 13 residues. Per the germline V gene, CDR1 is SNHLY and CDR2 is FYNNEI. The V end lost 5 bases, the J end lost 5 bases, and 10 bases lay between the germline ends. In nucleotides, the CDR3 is TGTGCCAGCAGTTTCCAGGGCCACAATGAGCAGTTCTTC. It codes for CASSFQGHNEQFF. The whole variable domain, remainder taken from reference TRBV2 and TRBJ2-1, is EPEVTQTPSHQVTQMGQEVILRCVPISNHLYFYWYRQILGQKVEFLVSFYNNEISEKSEIFDDQFSVERPDGSNFTLKIRSTKLEDSAMYFCASSFQGHNEQFFGPGTRLTVL.

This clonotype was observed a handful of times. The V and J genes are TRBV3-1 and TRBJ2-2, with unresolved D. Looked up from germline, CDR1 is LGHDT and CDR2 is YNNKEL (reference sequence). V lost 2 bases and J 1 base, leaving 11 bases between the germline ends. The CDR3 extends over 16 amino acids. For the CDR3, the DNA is TGTGCCAGCAGCCAAACCGCCGCCAAGAACACCGGGGAGCTGTTTTTT. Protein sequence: CASSQTAAKNTGELFF.